The entry below gives a single T cell receptor (beta chain) sequence along with its context. Germline V lookup: CDR1 SGHVS, CDR2 FNYEAQ. V was clipped by 1 base and J by 5 bases, with 20 bases between them. This CDR3 has 17 residues. This specimen belongs to a study of T cells in localized non-small cell lung cancer. Using immunoSEQ multiplex PCR, the repertoire was profiled, and TCRdb retains in-frame clones only, with some absent. In the table there are about 30,000 clones, 89% of which are singletons. The chain carries TRBV7-6 and TRBJ2-5; weak D call: TRBD1 (5 bases). This sample comprised peripheral blood, obtained before any cancer treatment. The source is a woman between 35 and 75 years old with stage I lung adenocarcinoma. DNA for the CDR3: TGTGCCAGCAGCTTAGACGAGCTGGACACGTACGGGGAGACCCAGTACTTC. This sequence encodes CASSLDELDTYGETQYF. Complete variable domain (other parts from reference TRBV7-6 and TRBJ2-5): GAGVSQSPRYKVTKRGQDVALRCDPISGHVSLYWYRQALGQGPEFLTYFNYEAQQDKSGLPNDRFSAERPEGSISTLTIQRTEQRDSAMYRCASSLDELDTYGETQYFGPGTRLLVL.